This T cell receptor (beta chain) emerged from a study of T-cell memory formation after mild COVID-19. Across the study: Largely donor-specific TCR clusters were found.

One entry per CDR3 protein results from TCRdb running MiXCR on the 5' RACE reads. The sample gives about 310,000 distinct CDR3 sequences, approximately 16% of which show up once; roughly 23% is in the top ten. In its sample, this clonotype was seen a few times. There are 14 residues in the CDR3. Germline CDR1 reads SGHRS; CDR2 reads YFSETQ. Trimming removed 2 bases from V and 2 bases from J, with 10 bases in between. Source material: PBMCs or a T cell subset sorted from them (not recorded which). V usage is TRBV5-1 and J usage is TRBJ1-1, with D perhaps matching TRBD1 (6 bases). The receptor's source is a man aged 18 to 29 who had mild COVID-19 (a few samples of this study predate the infection). Cell type and time point are not known. CDR3 loop: CASSLTTGNTEAFF. The CDR3 DNA reads as TGCGCCAGCAGCTTAACGACAGGCAACACTGAAGCTTTCTTT.